A single sample is the source of the 30 T cell receptor beta chains below, sequenced in a study of pediatric ulcerative colitis. Assay used: immunoSEQ multiplex PCR; TCRdb lists only in-frame clones, some missing. The table has approximately 37,000 clones, about 75% seen once; the top ten hold about 9.1%. During colonoscopy, one to two rectal pinch biopsies were collected. The sequenced sample was gut tissue. The receptor source for this set is a boy aged 5-17 years with severe ulcerative colitis.

The chain has TRBV28 and TRBJ1-5; D ambiguous. Trimming shortened V by 8 bases and J by 4 bases, and 15 bases separated the two germline ends. The CDR3 is made up of 14 amino acids. CDR1 is MDHEN and CDR2 is SYDVKM in the germline V gene. The CDR3 sequence is CASHRSPSNQPQHF. In DNA, the CDR3 is TGTGCCAGCCACAGATCGCCATCTAATCAGCCCCAGCATTTT.

V gene TRBV14 combines with J gene TRBJ2-7; 7 nucleotides match TRBD1. This CDR3 has 15 residues. Germline lookup yields CDR1 SGHDN and CDR2 FVKESK. The V segment lost 4 bases and the J segment 2 bases; nucleotides outside the gene matches: 8. The CDR3 region has the DNA TGTGCCAGCAGCCGCCTCGGGACAGTACCCTACGAGCAGTACTTC. Translating it yields CASSRLGTVPYEQYF. Complete variable domain (other parts from reference TRBV14 and TRBJ2-7): EAGVTQFPSHSVIEKGQTVTLRCDPISGHDNLYWYRRVMGKEIKFLLHFVKESKQDESGMPNNRFLAERTGGTYSTLKVQPAELEDSGVYFCASSRLGTVPYEQYFGPGTRLTVT.

This clone was counted a single time. The same CDR3 can be traced to other DNA sequences in this sample. The chain employs TRBV5-1 and TRBJ2-3; 8 positions agree with TRBD1. This CDR3 region has 14 residues. Germline lookup yields CDR1 SGHRS and CDR2 YFSETQ. Germline trimming cut 4 bases from V and 2 bases from J; bases unmatched to any gene: 3. The DNA for the CDR3 is TGCGCCAGCAGCCGGGACAGGATCACAGATACGCAGTATTTT. Translated, it gives CASSRDRITDTQYF.

The gene calls are TRBV27 and TRBJ1-1; D ambiguous. This CDR3 comprises 14 residues. Trimming left V 5 bases short and J 0 bases short, with 10 bases between. Per the germline V gene, CDR1 is MNHEY and CDR2 is SMNVEV (reference sequence). In DNA form, the CDR3 reads TGTGCCAGCAGTGACTCGGGTTTGAACACTGAAGCTTTCTTT. As protein: CASSDSGLNTEAFF.

In its sample, this clone was seen a few times. This rearrangement joins TRBV7-9 to TRBJ2-7, with D perhaps matching TRBD2 (5 bases). The CDR3 length is 15 residues. The V end lost 5 bases, the J end lost 2 bases, and 16 bases lay between the germline ends. The germline CDR1 and CDR2 sequences are SEHNR and FQNEAQ (reference sequence). The CDR3 reads CASSEFKRVPYEQYF. DNA of the CDR3: TGTGCCAGCAGCGAATTTAAGAGGGTCCCCTACGAGCAGTACTTC.

As for this clone: An end of the junction differs from the germline gene, which may be a read error. J is TRBJ2-3 and V is TRBV10-3; D could derive from TRBD1 or TRBD2 (6 bases each). Looked up from germline, CDR1 is ENHRY and CDR2 is SYGVKD. CDR3 length: 16 amino acids. CDR3 sequence (DNA): TGTGCCATCAGTGGGGGGGCCCTATATAGCACAGATACGCGGTATTTT. Translated, it gives CAISGGALYSTDTRYF.

The chain links TRBV18 to TRBJ1-4; tentative D call: TRBD1 (5 bases). The V end was cut by 2 bases, the J end by 4 bases, with 14 bases between. CDR3 size: 16 residues. Germline V gives CDR1 KGHSH, CDR2 LQKENI. The CDR3 bases are TGTGCCAGCTCACCAGGGACCACGGTCCGTAATGAAAAACTGTTTTTT. Encoded protein: CASSPGTTVRNEKLFF.

The count of this clone is one. One end of the junction varies from germline; a read error may be responsible. The chain has TRBV7-3 and TRBJ1-2; D remains ambiguous. This CDR3 comprises 14 residues. Per the germline V gene, CDR1 is SGHTA and CDR2 is FQGTGA. In DNA, the CDR3 is TGTGCCAGCAGCCTAACGAATTCTGCCTATGGCTACACCTTC. The encoded protein is CASSLTNSAYGYTF.

CDR3 amino acids: CASSEGTPGTEAFF. In DNA form, the CDR3 reads TGTGCCAGCAGTGAGGGGACTCCGGGCACTGAAGCTTTCTTT. The chain links TRBV6-1 to TRBJ1-1, with D possibly matching TRBD1 (5 bases). There are 14 residues in the CDR3. Deletions cut 3 bases from V and 4 bases from J, with 12 bases between. The germline gives CDR1 MNHNS, CDR2 SASEGT.

The chain uses TRBV5-6 and TRBJ1-6; 8 bases fit TRBD1. CDR1 and CDR2 (germline): SGHDT, YYEEEE. The CDR3 contains 14 residues. The trim removed 4 bases at V and 10 bases at J, leaving 7 bases unmatched. The CDR3: CASSQGQGQSPLHF. DNA for the CDR3: TGTGCCAGCAGCCAAGGACAGGGTCAATCACCCCTCCACTTT.

This clone was seen a few times. In DNA, the CDR3 is TGTGCCAGCAGTCGGGGGGAATCACCCCTCCACTTT. As protein: CASSRGESPLHF. The chain has TRBV11-2 and TRBJ1-6, with a possible D match to TRBD1 (5 bases). The CDR3 runs 12 residues. In germline, CDR1 is SGHAT, CDR2 FQNNGV. Between the trimmed V and J ends, which lost 6 bases and 10 bases, there was a span of 10 bases.

V and J are TRBV19 and TRBJ1-1; D may be TRBD1 (5 bases). Trimming shortened V by 1 base and J by 4 bases, and 10 bases separated the two germline ends. From germline, CDR1 is LNHDA and CDR2 SQIVND (reference sequence). The CDR3 is 14 amino acids. For the CDR3, the DNA is TGTGCCAGTAGTATAGGGGGCCGGGGCACTGAAGCTTTCTTT. Translated: CASSIGGRGTEAFF.

This chain uses TRBV6-1 with TRBJ1-5; D uncertain. This CDR3 is built from 13 residues. The V and J ends lost 3 bases and 4 bases respectively, with 7 bases between them. CDR1 is MNHNS and CDR2 is SASEGT in the germline V gene. This CDR3 is CASSDGWNQPQHF. The DNA for the CDR3 is TGTGCCAGCAGTGACGGATGGAATCAGCCCCAGCATTTT.

This clone turned up a few times. This chain connects TRBV2 to TRBJ1-2; D not resolved. V was pared by 2 bases and J by 8 bases, with 9 bases between. The CDR3 is 12 amino acids. The V gene's germline CDR1 is SNHLY and CDR2 FYNNEI. Here the CDR3 reads CASSESVGGYTF. The CDR3 bases are TGTGCCAGCAGTGAATCGGTTGGAGGCTACACCTTC. The full variable domain, in which reference TRBV2 and TRBJ1-2 provide the parts outside the CDR3, is EPEVTQTPSHQVTQMGQEVILRCVPISNHLYFYWYRQILGQKVEFLVSFYNNEISEKSEIFDDQFSVERPDGSNFTLKIRSTKLEDSAMYFCASSESVGGYTFGSGTRLTVV.

The chain couples TRBV28 to TRBJ2-7; perhaps TRBD2 as D (5 bases). CDR3 length: 15 amino acids. Trimming took off 3 bases at V and 4 bases at J, with 16 bases between the two ends. CDR1 MDHEN and CDR2 SYDVKM come from the germline V gene. CDR3 loop: CASSFGFGVLYEQYF. CDR3 nucleotides: TGTGCCAGCAGTTTCGGGTTCGGGGTTCTATACGAGCAGTACTTC.

The chain combines TRBV11-2 with TRBJ1-2; 10 positions match TRBD1. Per the germline V gene, CDR1 is SGHAT and CDR2 is FQNNGV. V was pared by 9 bases and J by 8 bases, with 12 bases of the junction left unmatched. The CDR3 has 14 residues. For the CDR3, the DNA is TGTGCCAGTGGGCTTGGGACAGGGGACCGCGGCTACACCTTC. As protein: CASGLGTGDRGYTF.

The rearrangement links TRBV9 to TRBJ1-1, with 11 positions matching TRBD1. The CDR3 length is 14 residues. CDR1 SGDLS and CDR2 YYNGEE come from the germline V gene. V gave up 3 bases and J gave up 11 bases; unmatched junction bases: 9. CDR3: CASSAAGTGGLAFF. CDR3 bases: TGTGCCAGCAGCGCCGCCGGGACAGGGGGTTTGGCTTTCTTT.

The chain links TRBV12-5 to TRBJ1-2; no definite D call. Trimming removed 1 base from V and 8 bases from J, with 5 bases in between. Germline V gives CDR1 LGHNT, CDR2 FRNRAP. This CDR3 has 11 residues. In DNA, the CDR3 is TGTGCTAGTGGTTTGGCCCAGGGCTACACCTTC. Amino acids: CASGLAQGYTF.

The V gene is TRBV19, the J gene TRBJ2-6; the D gene is possibly TRBD1 (6 bases). CDR3 length: 18 residues. Trimming removed 6 bases from V and 0 bases from J, with 18 bases in between. Germline lookup yields CDR1 LNHDA and CDR2 SQIVND (reference sequence). In DNA, the CDR3 is TGTGCCAGTAGGGGGGTACAGGGCCGATTCTCTGGGGCCAACGTCCTGACTTTC. Residues: CASRGVQGRFSGANVLTF.

This clone was seen only a few times. The chain is built from TRBV7-3 and TRBJ2-2; possible D gene TRBD1, 6 bases. The CDR3 loop spans 15 amino acids. Germline values: CDR1 SGHTA, CDR2 FQGTGA. V was cut by 5 bases and J by 6 bases, with 16 bases left in between. The CDR3 region has the DNA TGTGCCAGCAGCCAAGCAGGGGCTCGTGCCGGGGAGCTGTTTTTT. This codes for CASSQAGARAGELFF.

The chain recombines TRBV5-4 with TRBJ2-7, with D possibly being TRBD2 (6 bases). Trimming took off 4 bases at V and 4 bases at J, with 15 bases between the two ends. This CDR3 contains 14 residues. Germline CDR1 is SGHNT and CDR2 is YYREEE (reference sequence). The CDR3 DNA is TGTGCCAGCAGCCCGGTGGGAGGCTTGTACGAGCAGTACTTC. Protein product: CASSPVGGLYEQYF.

The rearrangement links TRBV28 to TRBJ2-3; D possibly corresponds to TRBD2 (5 bases). Trimming left V 5 bases short and J 4 bases short, with 22 bases between. Germline assignment: CDR1 MDHEN and CDR2 SYDVKM. The CDR3 has 17 amino acids. CDR3 nucleotide sequence: TGTGCCAGCAGTCCCGGAGGCATCCTAGGTTTTTCAGATACGCAGTATTTT. Translating it yields CASSPGGILGFSDTQYF.

The genes are TRBV27 and TRBJ1-1, with D maybe TRBD1 (5 bases). V gave up 5 bases and J gave up 0 bases, with 19 bases separating them. The CDR3 is 17 residues long. In germline, CDR1 is MNHEY, CDR2 SMNVEV (reference sequence). The CDR3, as DNA: TGTGCCAGCAGTCTGGCCGGGACGCCTTTCATGAACACTGAAGCTTTCTTT. This codes for CASSLAGTPFMNTEAFF.

The gene calls are TRBV9 and TRBJ1-2; 8 nucleotides agree with TRBD1. The J segment lost 2 bases and the V segment lost 6 bases, leaving 6 bases of the junction unmatched. The germline CDR1 and CDR2 sequences are SGDLS and YYNGEE. This CDR3 region has 14 residues. The DNA for the CDR3 is TGTGCCAGCACCCCGGGACAGGAGAACTATGGCTACACCTTC. This codes for CASTPGQENYGYTF.

V is TRBV7-2 and J is TRBJ2-1; 8 bases agree with TRBD1. CDR3 length equals 15 residues. Germline V gives CDR1 SGHTA, CDR2 FQGNSA. V dropped 0 bases and J dropped 6; count of bases not matched to a gene: 4. CDR3 residues: CASSLADRVGNEQFF. The DNA of the CDR3 is TGTGCCAGCAGCTTAGCGGACAGGGTCGGCAATGAGCAGTTCTTC.

The rearrangement joins TRBV10-3 to TRBJ2-3; D perhaps matches TRBD1 (5 bases). The germline V gene has CDR1 ENHRY and CDR2 SYGVKD. The V end lost 7 bases, the J end lost 3 bases, and 8 bases lay between the germline ends. The CDR3 runs to 12 residues. CDR3 bases: TGTGCCATCAATAGGGGAACAGATACGCAGTATTTT. This sequence encodes CAINRGTDTQYF.

The chain links TRBV7-3 to TRBJ2-2, with TRBD2 matching over 12 bases. Germline-derived CDR1 and CDR2 are SGHTA and FQGTGA. Losses at the gene ends were 4 bases for V and 3 bases for J; bases not matched to a gene: 9. CDR3 length: 18 residues. The CDR3 nucleotides read TGTGCCAGCAGCTCACCCCCGACTAGCGGGGGATACACCGGGGAGCTGTTTTTT. The encoded protein is CASSSPPTSGGYTGELFF. Drawing the rest from reference TRBV7-3 and TRBJ2-2, the complete variable domain is GAGVSQTPSNKVTEKGKYVELRCDPISGHTALYWYRQSLGQGPEFLIYFQGTGAADDSGLPNDRFFAVRPEGSVSTLKIQRTERGDSAVYLCASSSPPTSGGYTGELFFGEGSRLTVL.

This clone showed up just once. The chain has TRBV5-6 and TRBJ2-3, with TRBD2 matching over 7 bases. V shed 4 bases, J shed 8 bases, and the junction held 16 bases outside the gene matches. The CDR3 spans 16 residues. In germline, CDR1 is SGHDT, CDR2 YYEEEE. Here the CDR3 reads CASSLEGRVLFGTQYF. The DNA for the CDR3 is TGTGCCAGCAGCCTGGAAGGGAGGGTCCTATTTGGTACGCAGTATTTT.

J is TRBJ2-1 and V is TRBV28, with unresolved D. Germline V gene sequence: CDR1 MDHEN, CDR2 SYDVKM. V lost 10 bases and J 6 bases, leaving 13 bases between the germline ends. The CDR3 contains 12 residues. The CDR3 region has the DNA TGTGCCACCCAGAACGAATCCAATGAGCAGTTCTTC. This translates into CATQNESNEQFF.

The chain joins TRBV6-5 to TRBJ2-7; a possible D gene is TRBD1 (5 bases). The V and J ends lost 5 bases and 3 bases respectively, with 11 bases between them. The germline gives CDR1 MNHEY, CDR2 SVGAGI. CDR3 length: 13 amino acids. For the CDR3, the DNA is TGTGCCAGCAGTAGGGGCTTGGGCTACGAGCAGTACTTC. It translates to CASSRGLGYEQYF.